The T cell receptor beta chain described here comes from a study of technical replicates of blood from several donors. Sequencing used immunoSEQ multiplex PCR; TCRdb keeps in-frame clones, though not all of them. This table holds some 82,000 clones, 97% found once. Per germline, CDR1 MNHEY and CDR2 SMNVEV (reference sequence). Trimming pared 6 bases from V and 3 bases from J, leaving 14 bases between. This CDR3 is 14 amino acids long. The J gene is TRBJ1-1, the V gene TRBV27, with D possibly matching TRBD1 (6 bases). The receptor comes from a human donor in good health. Specimen: T cells isolated from PBMCs. CDR3: CASSRTDSHTEAFF. The CDR3 DNA reads as TGTGCCAGCAGCCGAACGGACAGCCACACTGAAGCTTTCTTT.